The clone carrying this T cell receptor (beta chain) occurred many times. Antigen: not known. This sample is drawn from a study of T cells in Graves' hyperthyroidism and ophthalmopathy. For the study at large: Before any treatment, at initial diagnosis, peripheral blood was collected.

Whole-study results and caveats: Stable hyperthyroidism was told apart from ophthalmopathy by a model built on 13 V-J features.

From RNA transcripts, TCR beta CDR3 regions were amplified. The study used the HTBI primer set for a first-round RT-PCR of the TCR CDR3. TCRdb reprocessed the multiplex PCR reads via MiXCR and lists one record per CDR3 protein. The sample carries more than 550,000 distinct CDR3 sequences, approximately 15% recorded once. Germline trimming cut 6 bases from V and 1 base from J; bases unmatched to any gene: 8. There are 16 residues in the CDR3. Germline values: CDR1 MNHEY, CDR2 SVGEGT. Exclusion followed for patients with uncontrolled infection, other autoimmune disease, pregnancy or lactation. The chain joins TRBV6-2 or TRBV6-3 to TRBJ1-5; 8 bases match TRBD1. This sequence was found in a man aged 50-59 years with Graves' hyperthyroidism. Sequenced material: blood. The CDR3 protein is CASSYLDRVSNQPQHF. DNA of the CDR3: TGTGCCAGCAGCTATTTGGACAGGGTCAGCAATCAGCCCCAGCATTTT.